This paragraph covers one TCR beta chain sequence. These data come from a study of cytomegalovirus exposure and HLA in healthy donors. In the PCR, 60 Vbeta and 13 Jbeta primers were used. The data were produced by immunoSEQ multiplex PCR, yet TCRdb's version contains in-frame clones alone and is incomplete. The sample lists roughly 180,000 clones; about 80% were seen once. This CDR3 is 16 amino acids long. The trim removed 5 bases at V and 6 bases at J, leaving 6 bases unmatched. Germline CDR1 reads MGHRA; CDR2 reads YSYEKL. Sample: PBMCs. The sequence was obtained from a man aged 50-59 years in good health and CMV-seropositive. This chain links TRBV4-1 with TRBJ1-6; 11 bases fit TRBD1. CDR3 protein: CASSRGQGVTNSPLHF. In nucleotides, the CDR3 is TGCGCCAGCAGCAGGGGACAGGGGGTAACTAATTCACCCCTCCACTTT.